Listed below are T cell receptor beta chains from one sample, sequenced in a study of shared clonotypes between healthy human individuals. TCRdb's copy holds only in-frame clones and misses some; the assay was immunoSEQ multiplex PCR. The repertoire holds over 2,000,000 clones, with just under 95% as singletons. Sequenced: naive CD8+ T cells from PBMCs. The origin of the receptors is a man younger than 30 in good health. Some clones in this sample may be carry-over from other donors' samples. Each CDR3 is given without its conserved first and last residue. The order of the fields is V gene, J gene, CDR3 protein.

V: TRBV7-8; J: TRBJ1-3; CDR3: ASVGGAGTIY
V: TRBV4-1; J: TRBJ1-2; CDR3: ASSQAPGANYGYT
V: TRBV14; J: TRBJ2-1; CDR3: ASSQRSSYNEQF
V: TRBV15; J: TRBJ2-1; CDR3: ATSYEPPGSYNEQF
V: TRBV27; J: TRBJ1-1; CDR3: ASSLAGGSYTEAF
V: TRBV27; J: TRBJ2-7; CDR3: ASSPYRESLHEQY
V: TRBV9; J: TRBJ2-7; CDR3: ASSVGLAGVGSYEQY
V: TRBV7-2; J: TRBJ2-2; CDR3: ASSLVLAATGELF
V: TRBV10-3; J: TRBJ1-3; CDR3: AISSSGTGFSGNTIY
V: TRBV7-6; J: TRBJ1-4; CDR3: ASSPESGQRTEKLF
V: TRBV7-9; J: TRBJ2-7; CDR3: ASSSGLAGGPENEQY
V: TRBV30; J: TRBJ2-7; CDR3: AWSPGTSGDKQY
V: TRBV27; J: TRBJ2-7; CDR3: ASSWVPGSEQY
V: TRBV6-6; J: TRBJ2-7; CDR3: ASAGAYSYEQY
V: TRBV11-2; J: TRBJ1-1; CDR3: ASSRTFEAF
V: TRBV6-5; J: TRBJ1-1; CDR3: ASSYGSNTEAF
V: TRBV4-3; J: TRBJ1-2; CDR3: ASSQDRGGNYGYT
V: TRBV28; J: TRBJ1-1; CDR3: ASSPPREANTEAF
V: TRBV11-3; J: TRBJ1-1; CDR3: ASSARGDPEAF
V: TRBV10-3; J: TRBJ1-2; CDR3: AIGTGTHYGYT
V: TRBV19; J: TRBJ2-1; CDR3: ASSRPSGRSPSYNEQF
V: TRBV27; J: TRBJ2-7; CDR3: ASSLGGLGWGSYYEQY
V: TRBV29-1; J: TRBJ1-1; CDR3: SVGGLLETEAF
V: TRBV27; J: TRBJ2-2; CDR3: ASSLLTSGTGELF
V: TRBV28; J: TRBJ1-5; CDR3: ASSSREGGVANQPQH
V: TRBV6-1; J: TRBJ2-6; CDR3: ASSESYYGGANVLT
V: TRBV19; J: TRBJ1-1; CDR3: ASGPGGWNTEAF
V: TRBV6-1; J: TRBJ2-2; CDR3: ASSDGGRALFGELF
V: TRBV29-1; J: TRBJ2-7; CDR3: SVLAGGPSYEQY
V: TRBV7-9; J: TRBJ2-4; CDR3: ASSSRDRRIQY
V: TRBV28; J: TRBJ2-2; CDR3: ASTEFANTGELF
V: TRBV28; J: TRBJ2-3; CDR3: ASSQGLAWGGADTQY
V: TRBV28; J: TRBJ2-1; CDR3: ASSFRGVRAPDEQF
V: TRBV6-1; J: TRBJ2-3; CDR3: ASSERVQGTDTQY
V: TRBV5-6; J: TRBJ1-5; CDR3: ASSLGAGQPQH
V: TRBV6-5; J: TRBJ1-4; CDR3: ASSYARAQNEKLF
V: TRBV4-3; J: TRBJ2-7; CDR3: ASSQELGLVDEQY
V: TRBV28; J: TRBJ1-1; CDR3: ASSFRGGAEAF
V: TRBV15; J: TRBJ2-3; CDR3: ATSRDVAGYTDTQY
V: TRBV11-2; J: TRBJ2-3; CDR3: ASSLEGPRGGTDTQY
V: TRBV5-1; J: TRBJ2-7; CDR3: ASSLDATYEQY
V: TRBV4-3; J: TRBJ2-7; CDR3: ASSQENLGAYEQY
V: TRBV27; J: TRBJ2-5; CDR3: ASSLSWASGIQETQY
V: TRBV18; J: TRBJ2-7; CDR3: ASSPRTSGPSYEQY
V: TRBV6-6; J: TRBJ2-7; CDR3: ASTLLDEQY
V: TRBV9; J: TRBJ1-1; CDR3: ASSPTRGIEAF
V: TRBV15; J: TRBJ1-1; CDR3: ATRGLSEAF
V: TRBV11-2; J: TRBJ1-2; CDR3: ASSLAGSQGYT
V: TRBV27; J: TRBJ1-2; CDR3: ASSPYRGWYGYT
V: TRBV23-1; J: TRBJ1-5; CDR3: ASSAGQGLRNQPQH
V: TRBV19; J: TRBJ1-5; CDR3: ASSFGVSGNQPQH
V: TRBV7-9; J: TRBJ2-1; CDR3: ASSARTGWNEQF
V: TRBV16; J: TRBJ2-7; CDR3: ASSPGQSEQY
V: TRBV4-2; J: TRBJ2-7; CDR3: ASSQATRSREQY
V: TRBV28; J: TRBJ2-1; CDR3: ASSLGREAEQF
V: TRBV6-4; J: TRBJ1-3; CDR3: ASSGPDRGSGNTIY
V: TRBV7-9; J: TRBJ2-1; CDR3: ASSLEGLAAYNEQF
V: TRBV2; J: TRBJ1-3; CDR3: ASSEPGAGNTIY
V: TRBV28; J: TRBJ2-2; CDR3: ASSPEPGELF
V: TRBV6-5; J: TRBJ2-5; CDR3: ASSYSSGVQETQY